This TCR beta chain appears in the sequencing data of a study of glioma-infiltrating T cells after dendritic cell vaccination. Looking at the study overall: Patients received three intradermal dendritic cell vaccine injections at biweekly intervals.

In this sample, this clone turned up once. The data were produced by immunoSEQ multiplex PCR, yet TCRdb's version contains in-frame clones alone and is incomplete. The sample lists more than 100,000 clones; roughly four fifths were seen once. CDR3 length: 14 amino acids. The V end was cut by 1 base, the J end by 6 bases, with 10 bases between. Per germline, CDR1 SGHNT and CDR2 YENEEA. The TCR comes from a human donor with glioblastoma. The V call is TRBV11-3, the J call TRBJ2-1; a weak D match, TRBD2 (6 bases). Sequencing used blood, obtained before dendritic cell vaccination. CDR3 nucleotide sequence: TGTGCCAGCAGCTTAGTGTCGGGGGTCAATGAGCAGTTCTTC. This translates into CASSLVSGVNEQFF. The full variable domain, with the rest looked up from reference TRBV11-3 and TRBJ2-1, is EAGVVQSPRYKIIEKKQPVAFWCNPISGHNTLYWYLQNLGQGPELLIRYENEEAVDDSQLPKDRFSAERLKGVDSTLKIQPAELGDSAVYLCASSLVSGVNEQFFGPGTRLTVL.